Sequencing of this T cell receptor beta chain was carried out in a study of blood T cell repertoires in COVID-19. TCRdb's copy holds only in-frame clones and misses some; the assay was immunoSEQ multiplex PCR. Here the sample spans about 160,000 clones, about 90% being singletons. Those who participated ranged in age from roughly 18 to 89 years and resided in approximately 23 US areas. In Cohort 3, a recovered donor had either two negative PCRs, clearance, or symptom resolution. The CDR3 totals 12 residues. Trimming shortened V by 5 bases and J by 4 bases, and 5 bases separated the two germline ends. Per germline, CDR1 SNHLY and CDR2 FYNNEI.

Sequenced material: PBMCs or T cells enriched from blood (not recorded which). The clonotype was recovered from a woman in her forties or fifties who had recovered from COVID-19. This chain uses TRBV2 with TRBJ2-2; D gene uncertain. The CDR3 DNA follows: TGTGCCAGCAGTTTCGGCACCGGGGAGCTGTTTTTT. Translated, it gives CASSFGTGELFF.